The sequence of this T cell receptor (beta chain) was determined in a study of blood T cell repertoires in COVID-19. Study context: Italy, Spain and the United States were the sources of the convalescent and acute COVID-19 samples. In each case, the material was cDNA or gDNA derived from T cells, B-cell-depleted T cells, or PBMCs.

V gave up 1 base and J gave up 6 bases; unmatched junction bases: 8. Per germline, CDR1 SGHAT and CDR2 FQDESV (reference sequence). This CDR3 is built from 15 residues. The authors' processing: Amplification with reference gene primers provided the estimates of nucleated cell counts. Clones were read by immunoSEQ multiplex PCR, and TCRdb kept only the in-frame ones, dropping some. V, J and clone size derive from that table, while D and trimming were established from the DNA sequence. The sample contains roughly 260,000 clones, approximately 91% of which appear only once. This clone was recorded only once.

This chain joins TRBV11-1 and TRBJ2-7; TRBD2 matches 8 bases. The receptor's source is a woman aged 40 to 50 who had recovered from COVID-19. The material sequenced was peripheral blood. The DNA of the CDR3 is TGTGCCAGCAGCTTAGAGCGGGAGTTTATTGGCGAGCAGTACTTC. This codes for CASSLEREFIGEQYF.